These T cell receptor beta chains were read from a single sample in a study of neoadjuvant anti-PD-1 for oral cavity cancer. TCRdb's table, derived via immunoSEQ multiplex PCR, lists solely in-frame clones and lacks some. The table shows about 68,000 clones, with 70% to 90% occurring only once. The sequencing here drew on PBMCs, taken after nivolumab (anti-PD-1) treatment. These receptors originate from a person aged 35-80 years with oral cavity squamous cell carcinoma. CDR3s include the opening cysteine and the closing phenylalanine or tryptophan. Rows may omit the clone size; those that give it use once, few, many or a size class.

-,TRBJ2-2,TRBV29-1,CCCAATGELFF
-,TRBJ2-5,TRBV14,CASSRGLAGGGRQETQYF
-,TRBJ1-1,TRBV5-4,CASSHYDSSRAEAFF
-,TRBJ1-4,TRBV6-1,CASSEQGIGEKLFF
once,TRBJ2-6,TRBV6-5,CASSYSGSTGANVLTF
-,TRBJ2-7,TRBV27,CASKGLGEQYF
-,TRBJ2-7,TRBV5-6,CASSIGGLQAYEQYF
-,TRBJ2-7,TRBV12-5,CASGRSGSYEQYF
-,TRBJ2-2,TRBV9,CASSPQGQGFTGELFF
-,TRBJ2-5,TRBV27,CASSTITSGQETQYF
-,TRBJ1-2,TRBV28,CASSPLPGGATWGNTF
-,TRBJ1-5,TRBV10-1,CASSERKLQGQGLCQPQHF
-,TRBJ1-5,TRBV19,CASREAVASDSNQPQHF
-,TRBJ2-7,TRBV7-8,CASSLAPRGSYEQYF
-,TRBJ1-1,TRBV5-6,CASSLAPWGGLSTEAFF
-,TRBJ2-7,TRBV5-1,CASRSEGWLTSGNSYEQYF
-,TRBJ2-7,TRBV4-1,CASSQARDRHYEQYF
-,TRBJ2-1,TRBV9,CASSVVTPRGDEQFF
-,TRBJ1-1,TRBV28,CASRRAGVNTEAFF
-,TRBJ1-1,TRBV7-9,CASSLQGRTEAFF